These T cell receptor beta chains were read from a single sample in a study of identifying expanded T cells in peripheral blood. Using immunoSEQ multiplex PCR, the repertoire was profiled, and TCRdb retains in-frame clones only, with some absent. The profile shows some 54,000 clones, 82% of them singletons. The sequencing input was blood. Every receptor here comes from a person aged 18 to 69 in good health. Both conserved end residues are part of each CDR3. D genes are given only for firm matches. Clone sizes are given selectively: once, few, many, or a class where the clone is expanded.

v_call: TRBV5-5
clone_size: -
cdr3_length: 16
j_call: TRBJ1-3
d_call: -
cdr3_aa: CASSLAADNSGNTIYF
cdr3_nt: TGTGCCAGCAGCTTGGCGGCAGACAACTCTGGAAACACCATATATTTT

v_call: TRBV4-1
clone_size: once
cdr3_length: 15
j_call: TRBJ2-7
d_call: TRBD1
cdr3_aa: CASSLGQGEPYEQYF
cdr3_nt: TGCGCCAGCAGCCTCGGACAGGGAGAGCCCTACGAGCAGTACTTC

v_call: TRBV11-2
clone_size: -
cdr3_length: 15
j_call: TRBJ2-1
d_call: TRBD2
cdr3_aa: CASSPTSGRTMRQFF
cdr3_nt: TGTGCCAGCAGCCCAACTAGCGGACGGACAATGCGGCAGTTCTTC

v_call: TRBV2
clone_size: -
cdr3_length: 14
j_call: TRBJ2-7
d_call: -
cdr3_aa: CASSDGRVIYEQYF
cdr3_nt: TGTGCCAGCAGTGACGGGCGGGTAATCTACGAGCAGTACTTC

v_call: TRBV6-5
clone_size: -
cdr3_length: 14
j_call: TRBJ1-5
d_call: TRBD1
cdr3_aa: CASSSRDRSQPQHF
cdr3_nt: TGTGCCAGCAGTTCCCGGGACAGGAGTCAGCCCCAGCATTTT

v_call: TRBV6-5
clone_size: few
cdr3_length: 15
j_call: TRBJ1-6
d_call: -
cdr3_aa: CASTYDRRGNSPLHF
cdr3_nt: TGTGCCAGCACCTACGACAGGCGTGGGAATTCACCCCTCCACTTT

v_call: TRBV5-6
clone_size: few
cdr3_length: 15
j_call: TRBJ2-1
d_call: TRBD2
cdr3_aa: CASSLSGGGYNEQFF
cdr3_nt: TGTGCCAGCAGCTTGTCGGGAGGGGGATACAATGAGCAGTTCTTC

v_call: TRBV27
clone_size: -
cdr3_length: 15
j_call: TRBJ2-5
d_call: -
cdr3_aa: CASSFSTPFRETQYF
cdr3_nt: TGTGCCAGCAGTTTCTCCACACCTTTTCGGGAGACCCAGTACTTC

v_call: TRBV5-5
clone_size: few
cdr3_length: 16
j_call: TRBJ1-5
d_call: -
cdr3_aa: CASSSVGGGVNQPQHF
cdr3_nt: TGTGCCAGCAGCTCCGTTGGGGGGGGCGTAAATCAGCCCCAGCATTTT

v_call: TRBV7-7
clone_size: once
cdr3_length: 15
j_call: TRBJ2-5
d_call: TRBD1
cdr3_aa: CASSRGTVPGETQYF
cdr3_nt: TGTGCCAGCAGCCGTGGGACAGTCCCGGGAGAGACCCAGTACTTC

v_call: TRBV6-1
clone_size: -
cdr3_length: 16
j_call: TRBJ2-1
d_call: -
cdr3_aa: CASSENLWTPYNEQFF
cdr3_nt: TGTGCCAGCAGTGAAAATTTATGGACCCCCTACAATGAGCAGTTCTTC

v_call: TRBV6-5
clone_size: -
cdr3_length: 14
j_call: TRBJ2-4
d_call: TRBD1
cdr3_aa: CASSLQQGADIQYF
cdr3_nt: TGTGCCAGCAGTTTACAACAGGGGGCGGACATTCAGTACTTC